One and the same sample provided the 14 T cell receptor beta chains below, sequenced in a study of cytomegalovirus exposure and HLA in healthy donors. PCR primers comprised 60 Vbeta and 13 Jbeta primers. TCRdb's copy holds only in-frame clones and misses some; the assay was immunoSEQ multiplex PCR. The sample yields some 130,000 clones, 75% to 85% seen once. The material sequenced was PBMCs. These receptors were obtained from a male donor in good health and CMV-seronegative.

This sequence joins TRBV7-8 and TRBJ2-3; 8 bases line up with TRBD2. CDR1 SGHVS and CDR2 FQNEAQ come from the germline V gene. The CDR3 runs to 14 residues. Trimming took 10 bases from V and 1 from J; bases not matched to a gene: 7. In DNA form, the CDR3 reads TGTGCCACCGGGGGGGATTCGGGCACAGATACGCAGTATTTT. Protein: CATGGDSGTDTQYF.

This clone was seen only once. The genes are TRBV27 and TRBJ2-7; D ambiguous. Germline CDR1 and CDR2: MNHEY and SMNVEV (reference sequence). Trimming removed 2 bases from V and 0 bases from J, with 5 bases in between. The CDR3 totals 13 residues. This CDR3 is CASSLQISYEQYF. The CDR3, as DNA: TGTGCCAGCAGTTTACAGATCTCCTACGAGCAGTACTTC.

J is TRBJ1-1 and V is TRBV10-1, with 9 bases identical to TRBD1. Germline lookup yields CDR1 WNHNN and CDR2 SYGVQD (reference sequence). J was trimmed by 0 bases and V by 7 bases; bases with no gene match: 9. The CDR3 sequence is 16 residues long. CDR3 bases: TGCGCCAGCACCGGAGGGACAGGGTTCCTGAACACTGAAGCTTTCTTT. Protein sequence: CASTGGTGFLNTEAFF.

The chain carries TRBV2 and TRBJ1-1; no definite D call. The CDR3 spans 12 residues. Trimming stripped 7 bases from V and 4 bases from J, with 10 bases between. Germline CDR1 is SNHLY and CDR2 is FYNNEI. The CDR3 region is CASTTEATEAFF. In nucleotides, the CDR3 is TGTGCCAGCACCACAGAAGCCACTGAAGCTTTCTTT.

This chain uses TRBV5-1 with TRBJ2-2; 9 bases fit TRBD1. The CDR3 spans 16 residues. Germline assignment: CDR1 SGHRS and CDR2 YFSETQ. Trimming at V came to 5 bases and at J to 0 bases, leaving 5 bases not matched to a gene. The CDR3 here is CASSLGQGTNTGELFF. CDR3 sequence (DNA): TGCGCCAGCAGTTTAGGACAGGGGACGAACACCGGGGAGCTGTTTTTT.

This clone has a single count. The rearrangement joins TRBV29-1 to TRBJ2-5; no clear D gene. CDR1 and CDR2 from the germline V gene are SQVTM and ANQGSEA. Between the trimmed V and J ends, which lost 3 bases and 1 base, there was a span of 6 bases. This CDR3 spans 12 amino acids. As DNA, the CDR3 is TGCAGCGTTGATCACGGCCAAGAGACCCAGTACTTC. Residues: CSVDHGQETQYF.

The chain employs TRBV29-1 and TRBJ1-2, with TRBD1 matching over 9 bases. The junction had 6 bases not matched to a gene; V was cut back by 3 bases and J by 4 bases. From germline, CDR1 is SQVTM and CDR2 ANQGSEA. This CDR3 contains 14 residues. The CDR3 bases are TGCAGCGTTGACAACAGGGGGCTTGGCTATGGCTACACCTTC. This gives the protein CSVDNRGLGYGYTF.

Points on this clone: The identical CDR3 is also encoded by other nucleotide sequences in the sample. CDR3 residues: CASSLERASPLGGYTF. CDR3 nucleotides: TGTGCCAGCAGCTTAGAGCGAGCCAGTCCTCTCGGGGGCTACACCTTC. V and J are TRBV7-9 and TRBJ1-2; D not resolved. CDR1 SEHNR and CDR2 FQNEAQ come from the germline V gene (reference sequence). Between the trimmed V and J ends, which lost 1 base and 8 bases, there was a span of 20 bases. CDR3 length: 16 residues.

This chain uses TRBV5-4 with TRBJ2-2; no clear D. Trimming cost V 0 bases and J 5 bases, with 5 bases left between them. Germline CDR1 is SGHNT and CDR2 is YYREEE (reference sequence). The CDR3 contains 13 residues. The CDR3 DNA follows: TGTGCCAGCAGCTTGGGAGGTACCGGGGAGCTGTTTTTT. It codes for CASSLGGTGELFF.

The CDR3 nucleotides read TGTGCCAGCAGCTTAGAAGCAGGGTTTGAAGCTTTCTTT. Encoded protein: CASSLEAGFEAFF. The V gene is TRBV7-2, the J gene TRBJ1-1, with D perhaps matching TRBD1 (5 bases). The CDR3 length is 13 residues. The V end was cut by 1 base, the J end by 7 bases, with 10 bases between. Looked up from germline, CDR1 is SGHTA and CDR2 is FQGNSA.

The chain uses TRBV2 and TRBJ2-1; 9 bases are a match to TRBD1. V lost 5 bases, J lost 8 bases, and 1 base stayed unmatched. Germline lookup yields CDR1 SNHLY and CDR2 FYNNEI. The CDR3 consists of 12 residues. The CDR3 sequence: CASSWTGDEQFF. The CDR3 DNA is TGTGCCAGCAGTTGGACAGGGGATGAGCAGTTCTTC.

The V gene is TRBV18, the J gene TRBJ2-5; D may be TRBD2 (6 bases). V shed 0 bases and J shed 0 bases, with 8 bases lying between them. The CDR3 covers 15 residues. Germline lookup yields CDR1 KGHSH and CDR2 LQKENI. CDR3 coding DNA: TGTGCCAGCTCACCACCGGGGGGTTACCAAGAGACCCAGTACTTC. It encodes CASSPPGGYQETQYF.

The table lists this clone with a few counts. The rearrangement uses TRBV6-4 and TRBJ1-1, with 7 positions matching TRBD1. CDR1 is MRHNA, CDR2 SNTAGT, per germline. With 2 bases clipped from V and 3 bases from J, the junction kept 9 bases outside the gene matches. This CDR3 contains 16 residues. CDR3 DNA sequence: TGTGCCAGCAGTGACCGAAAAGGGGGCCGACACACTGAAGCTTTCTTT. It is translated as CASSDRKGGRHTEAFF.

The genes are TRBV10-2 and TRBJ2-1; TRBD2 matches at 11 bases. Germline assignment: CDR1 WSHSY and CDR2 SAAADI. The CDR3 has 15 residues. Losses at the gene ends were 3 bases for V and 4 bases for J; bases not matched to a gene: 2. The CDR3: CASSDGTSGYNEQFF. CDR3 sequence (DNA): TGCGCCAGCAGTGACGGGACTAGCGGATACAATGAGCAGTTCTTC.